The source of this T cell receptor beta chain is a study of breast tumors, draining lymph nodes, adjacent tissues (TCRdb year 2016). Regarding the complete study: Breast cancer patients provided tumor, adjacent nontumor tissue and axillary lymph nodes, and the study compared the TCR beta repertoires across these three sources. In human breast cancer, the study set out to evaluate how tumor, surrounding tissue and draining lymph node repertoires relate to one another and whether T cells may move between these sites.

The instrument was an Illumina HiSeq 2000. TCR beta chain libraries were generated through multiplex PCR amplification. The amplified TCR beta chain products were analyzed by high-throughput sequencing. Through fastp at Q25 and MiXCR, TCRdb rebuilt clones from the public reads, retaining in-frame beta chains. Every entry covers one CDR3 protein and lists the most common genes and DNA from its rows. Recorded for this sample are about 230,000 distinct CDR3 sequences; approximately 29% of them occurred a single time. The ten largest account for roughly 1.5% of the sample. This clonotype was observed at least ten times. Its target antigen remains unknown. It has no much larger one-base neighbor in the sample; base qualities were not kept. On the study overall, not on this receptor specifically: Rather than being directly demonstrated, the conclusion that tumor T cells originate in lymph nodes was presented as consistent with a hypothesis. T-cell repertoire diversity in tumors was found to be lower than in lymph nodes but higher than in nontumor tissue, and preferential V and J gene usage was observed. Tumor and nontumor tissue repertoires were significantly more similar in luminal-like than in basal-like breast cancer. The data were judged consistent with most tumor T cells deriving from the lymph node and then expanding within tumor tissue.

CDR1 LGHDT and CDR2 YNNKEL were looked up in the germline V gene (reference sequence). The CDR3 sequence holds 12 residues, the cysteine and phenylalanine included. CDR3 DNA only is kept here, 36 bases in frame from base 1. The trim is 0 bases for V and 7 bases for J, with a gap of 6 bases between the germline ends. The lymph node samples were taken from the axillary draining lymph nodes of breast cancer patients. The sample was axillary lymph node tissue. The clonotype comes from a female donor with breast cancer. Some clones in this sample may be carry-over from other donors' samples. The V gene is TRBV3-1 and the J gene is TRBJ2-5; a weak D assignment points to TRBD2 (5 bases agree). The CDR3 here reads CASSQDRGTQYF. Read as DNA, the sequence is TGTGCCAGCAGCCAAGATCGGGGGACCCAGTACTTC.